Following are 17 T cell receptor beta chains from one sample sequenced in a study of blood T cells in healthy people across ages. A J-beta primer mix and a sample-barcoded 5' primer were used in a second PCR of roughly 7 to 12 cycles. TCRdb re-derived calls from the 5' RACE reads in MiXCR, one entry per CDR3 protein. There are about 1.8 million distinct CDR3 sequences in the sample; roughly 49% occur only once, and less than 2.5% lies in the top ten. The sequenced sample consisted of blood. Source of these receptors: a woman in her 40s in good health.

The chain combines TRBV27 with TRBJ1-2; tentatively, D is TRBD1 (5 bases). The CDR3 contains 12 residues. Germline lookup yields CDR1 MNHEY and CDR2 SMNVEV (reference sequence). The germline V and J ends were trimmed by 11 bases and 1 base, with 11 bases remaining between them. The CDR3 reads CAAGTVNYGYTF. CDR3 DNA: TGTGCCGCCGGGACGGTTAACTATGGCTACACCTTC.

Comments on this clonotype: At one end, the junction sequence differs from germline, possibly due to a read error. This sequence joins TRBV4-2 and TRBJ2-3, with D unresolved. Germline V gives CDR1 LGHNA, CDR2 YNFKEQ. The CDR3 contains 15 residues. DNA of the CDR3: TGTGCCAGTAGCCAAGATCGAGAAACCTCAGATACGCAGTATTTT. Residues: CASSQDRETSDTQYF.

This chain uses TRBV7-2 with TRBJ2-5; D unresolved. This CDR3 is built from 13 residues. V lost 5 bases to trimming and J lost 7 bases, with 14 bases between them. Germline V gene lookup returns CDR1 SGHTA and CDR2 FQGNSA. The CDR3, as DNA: TGTGCCAGCAGCGTAGGGTCCGTGGCGACCCAGTACTTC. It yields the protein CASSVGSVATQYF.

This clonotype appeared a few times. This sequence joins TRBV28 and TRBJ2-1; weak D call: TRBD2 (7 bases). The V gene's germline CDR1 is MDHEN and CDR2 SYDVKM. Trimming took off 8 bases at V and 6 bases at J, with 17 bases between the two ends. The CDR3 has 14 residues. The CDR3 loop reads CASDRGGVRNEQFF. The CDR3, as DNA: TGTGCCAGCGATCGAGGGGGGGTCCGCAATGAGCAGTTCTTC.

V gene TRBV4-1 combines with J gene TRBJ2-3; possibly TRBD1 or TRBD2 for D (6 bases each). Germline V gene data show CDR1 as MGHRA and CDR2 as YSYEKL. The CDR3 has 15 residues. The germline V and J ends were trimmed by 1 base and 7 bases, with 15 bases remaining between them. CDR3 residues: CASSQVGGLPNTQYF. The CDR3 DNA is TGCGCCAGCAGCCAAGTGGGGGGCTTGCCGAATACGCAGTATTTT.

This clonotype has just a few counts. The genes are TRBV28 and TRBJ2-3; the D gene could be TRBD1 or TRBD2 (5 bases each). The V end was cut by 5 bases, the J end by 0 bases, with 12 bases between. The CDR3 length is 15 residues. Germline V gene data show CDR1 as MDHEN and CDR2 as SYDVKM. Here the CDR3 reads CASSGETASTDTQYF. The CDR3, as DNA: TGTGCCAGCAGTGGGGAGACAGCTAGCACAGATACGCAGTATTTT.

This CDR3 reads CASSSGRGDGYTF. The DNA of the CDR3 is TGTGCCAGCAGCAGCGGGCGAGGGGACGGCTACACCTTC. The rearrangement links TRBV11-2 to TRBJ1-2; a weak D match, TRBD1 (5 bases). Trimming took off 5 bases at V and 8 bases at J, with 15 bases between the two ends. The CDR3 has 13 residues. Looked up from germline, CDR1 is SGHAT and CDR2 is FQNNGV.

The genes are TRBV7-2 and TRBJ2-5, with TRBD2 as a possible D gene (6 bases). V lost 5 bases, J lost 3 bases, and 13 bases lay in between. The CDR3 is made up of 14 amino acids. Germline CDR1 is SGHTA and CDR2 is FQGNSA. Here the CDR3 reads CASSPELAKETQYF. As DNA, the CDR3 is TGTGCCAGCAGCCCGGAACTAGCTAAAGAGACCCAGTACTTC. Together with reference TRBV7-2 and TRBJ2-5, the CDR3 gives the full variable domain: GAGVSQSPSNKVTEKGKDVELRCDPISGHTALYWYRQSLGQGLEFLIYFQGNSAPDKSGLPSDRFSAERTGGSVSTLTIQRTQQEDSAVYLCASSPELAKETQYFGPGTRLLVL.

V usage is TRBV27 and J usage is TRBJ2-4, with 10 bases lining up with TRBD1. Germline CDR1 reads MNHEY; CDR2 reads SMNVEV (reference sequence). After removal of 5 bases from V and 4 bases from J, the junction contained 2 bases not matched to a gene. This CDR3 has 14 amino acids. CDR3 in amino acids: CASSPDRGKNIQYF. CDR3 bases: TGTGCCAGCAGTCCGGACAGGGGGAAAAACATTCAGTACTTC.

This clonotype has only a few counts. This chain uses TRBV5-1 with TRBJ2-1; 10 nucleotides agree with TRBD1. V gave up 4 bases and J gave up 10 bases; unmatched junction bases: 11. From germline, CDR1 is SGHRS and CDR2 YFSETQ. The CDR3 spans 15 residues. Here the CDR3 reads CASSRPPGQGREQFF. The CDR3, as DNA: TGCGCCAGCAGCAGACCGCCGGGACAGGGGAGGGAGCAGTTCTTC.

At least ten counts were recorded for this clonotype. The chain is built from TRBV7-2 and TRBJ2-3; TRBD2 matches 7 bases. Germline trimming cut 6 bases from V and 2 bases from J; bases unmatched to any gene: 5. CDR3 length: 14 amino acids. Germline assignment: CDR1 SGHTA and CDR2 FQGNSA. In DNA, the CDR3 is TGTGCCAGCAGAGGGAGGGTACCCACAGATACGCAGTATTTT. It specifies CASRGRVPTDTQYF.

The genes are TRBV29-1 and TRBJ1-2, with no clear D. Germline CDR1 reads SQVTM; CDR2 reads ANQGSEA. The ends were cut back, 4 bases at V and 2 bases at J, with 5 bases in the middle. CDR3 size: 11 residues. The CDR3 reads CSVVANYGYTF. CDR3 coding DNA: TGCAGCGTTGTGGCCAACTATGGCTACACCTTC.

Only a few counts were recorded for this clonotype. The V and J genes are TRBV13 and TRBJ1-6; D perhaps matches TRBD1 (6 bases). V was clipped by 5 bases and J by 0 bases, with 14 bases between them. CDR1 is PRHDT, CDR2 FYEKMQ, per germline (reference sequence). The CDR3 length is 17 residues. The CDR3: CASSQGGGSSYNSPLHF. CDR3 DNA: TGTGCCAGCAGCCAAGGGGGGGGAAGCTCCTATAATTCACCCCTCCACTTT.

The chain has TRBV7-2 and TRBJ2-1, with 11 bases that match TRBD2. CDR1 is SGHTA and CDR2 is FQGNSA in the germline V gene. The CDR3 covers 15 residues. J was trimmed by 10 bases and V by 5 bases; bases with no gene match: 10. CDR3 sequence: CASSHSGGARGEQFF. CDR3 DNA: TGTGCCAGCAGCCATAGCGGGGGGGCTAGAGGCGAGCAGTTCTTC.

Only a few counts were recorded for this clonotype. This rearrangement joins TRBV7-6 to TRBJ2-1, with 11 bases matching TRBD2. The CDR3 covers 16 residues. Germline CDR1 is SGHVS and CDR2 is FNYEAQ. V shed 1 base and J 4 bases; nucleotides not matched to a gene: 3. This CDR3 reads CASSLGSSGGYNEQFF. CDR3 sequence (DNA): TGTGCCAGCAGCTTAGGGTCTAGCGGGGGGTACAATGAGCAGTTCTTC.

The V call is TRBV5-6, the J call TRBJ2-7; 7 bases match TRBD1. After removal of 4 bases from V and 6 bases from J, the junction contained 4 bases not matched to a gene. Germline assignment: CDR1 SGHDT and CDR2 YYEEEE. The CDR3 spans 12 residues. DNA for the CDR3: TGTGCCAGCAGCCGGGACAGCTCCGAGCAGTACTTC. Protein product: CASSRDSSEQYF.

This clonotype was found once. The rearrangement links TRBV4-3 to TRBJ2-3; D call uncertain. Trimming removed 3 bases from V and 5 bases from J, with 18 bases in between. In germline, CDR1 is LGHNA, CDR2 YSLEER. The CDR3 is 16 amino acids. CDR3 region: CASSQATRLAGDTQYF. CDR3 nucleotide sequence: TGCGCCAGCAGCCAGGCAACTCGCCTCGCTGGAGATACGCAGTATTTT.